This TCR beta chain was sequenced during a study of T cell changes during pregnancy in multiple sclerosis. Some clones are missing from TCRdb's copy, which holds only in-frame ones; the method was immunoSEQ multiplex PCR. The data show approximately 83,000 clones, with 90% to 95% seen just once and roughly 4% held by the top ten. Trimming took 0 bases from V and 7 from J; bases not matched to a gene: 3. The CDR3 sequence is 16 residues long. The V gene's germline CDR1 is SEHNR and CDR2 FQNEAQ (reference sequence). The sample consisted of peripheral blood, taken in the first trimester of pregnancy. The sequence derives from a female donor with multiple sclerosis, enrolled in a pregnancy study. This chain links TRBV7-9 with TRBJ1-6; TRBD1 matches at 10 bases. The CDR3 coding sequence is TGTGCCAGCAGCTTAGCCGACAGGGGGCGAAATTCACCCCTCCACTTT. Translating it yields CASSLADRGRNSPLHF.